The 19 T cell receptor beta chains below were found in one sample sequenced in a study of cytomegalovirus exposure and HLA in healthy donors. Profiling relied on immunoSEQ multiplex PCR, and the TCRdb table lists in-frame clones only, not all of them. Altogether over 100,000 clones are present, under 90% being singletons, with the ten largest covering approximately 3.3%. The material sequenced was PBMCs. The receptors derive from a man aged 25 to 40 in good health and CMV-seronegative.

The chain is built from TRBV19 and TRBJ1-2, with D maybe TRBD1 (5 bases). Germline V gives CDR1 LNHDA, CDR2 SQIVND (reference sequence). The V and J ends lost 7 bases and 2 bases respectively, with 14 bases between them. The CDR3 length is 14 residues. The DNA for the CDR3 is TGTGCCAGTAACCCGGACACAAGGAACTATGGCTACACCTTC. Translated: CASNPDTRNYGYTF. Variable domain in full (rest from reference TRBV19 and TRBJ1-2): DGGITQSPKYLFRKEGQNVTLSCEQNLNHDAMYWYRQDPGQGLRLIYYSQIVNDFQKGDIAEGYSVSREKKESFPLTVTSAQKNPTAFYLCASNPDTRNYGYTFGSGTRLTVV.

The chain couples TRBV6-1 to TRBJ2-7; the D gene is possibly TRBD2 (5 bases). The CDR3 is made up of 15 amino acids. Deletions cut 1 base from V and 0 bases from J, with 10 bases between. Germline V gives CDR1 MNHNS, CDR2 SASEGT. The CDR3 region is CASSEGRVSSYEQYF. The CDR3 nucleotides read TGTGCCAGCAGTGAAGGGCGGGTTAGCTCCTACGAGCAGTACTTC.

The chain carries TRBV7-2 and TRBJ2-2, with 9 positions matching TRBD2. Looked up from germline, CDR1 is SGHTA and CDR2 is FQGNSA. This CDR3 has 16 residues. V lost 1 base, J lost 6 bases, and 6 bases stayed unmatched. In DNA form, the CDR3 reads TGTGCCAGCAGCTTAGTAACGGCGGGGGGGCCCGGGGAGCTGTTTTTT. Its translation is CASSLVTAGGPGELFF.

The gene calls are TRBV18 and TRBJ2-5; D uncertain. V lost 4 bases, J lost 4 bases, and 13 bases lay in between. The germline V gene has CDR1 KGHSH and CDR2 LQKENI. This CDR3 is built from 14 residues. This CDR3 is CASSRSVVGETQYF. The CDR3 DNA sequence: TGTGCCAGCTCACGGAGCGTGGTCGGAGAGACCCAGTACTTC.

The V gene is TRBV9, the J gene TRBJ2-5; the D is unclear. Germline V gene data show CDR1 as SGDLS and CDR2 as YYNGEE. V was pared by 1 base and J by 3 bases, with 7 bases between. The CDR3 consists of 13 residues. The chain's CDR3 is CASSVQVEETQYF. In DNA form, the CDR3 reads TGTGCCAGCAGCGTACAGGTGGAAGAGACCCAGTACTTC.

CDR3 protein: CASSLQAKGNGYTF. The CDR3 DNA reads as TGTGCCAGCAGCTTACAGGCTAAGGGGAATGGCTACACCTTC. This chain links TRBV5-6 with TRBJ1-2, with D maybe TRBD1 (5 bases). The germline CDR1 and CDR2 sequences are SGHDT and YYEEEE. The CDR3 length is 14 residues. Trimming left V 2 bases short and J 6 bases short, with 14 bases between.

The J gene is TRBJ2-1, the V gene TRBV6-1; 12 bases align to TRBD2. There are 14 residues in the CDR3. V was clipped by 7 bases and J by 10 bases; unmatched bases: 8. Germline CDR1 reads MNHNS; CDR2 reads SASEGT. For the CDR3, the DNA is TGTGCCAGCACCCAACTAGCGGGGGGCCGGGAGCAGTTCTTC. Amino acid sequence: CASTQLAGGREQFF.

This clone was observed once. The chain couples TRBV18 to TRBJ2-7, with 10 positions matching TRBD1. Looked up from germline, CDR1 is KGHSH and CDR2 is LQKENI. This CDR3 comprises 16 residues. V lost 6 bases to trimming and J lost 4 bases; unmatched junction nucleotides: 12. CDR3 DNA: TGTGCCAGCTCTCCCCGGGACAGGGGTTCGCGTTACGAGCAGTACTTC. It is translated as CASSPRDRGSRYEQYF.

This chain connects TRBV28 to TRBJ2-3, with D tentatively TRBD2 (5 bases). Trimming stripped 5 bases from V and 6 bases from J, with 21 bases between. The length of the CDR3 is 16 residues. Germline V gene lookup returns CDR1 MDHEN and CDR2 SYDVKM. The CDR3 protein is CASSPEGFLSGDTQYF. CDR3 DNA sequence: TGTGCCAGCAGTCCCGAGGGCTTCCTGTCCGGGGATACGCAGTATTTT.

The rearrangement links TRBV7-9 to TRBJ2-7, with D perhaps TRBD2 (6 bases). Germline V CDR1 and CDR2: SEHNR, FQNEAQ (reference sequence). The CDR3 extends over 13 amino acids. The germline V and J ends were trimmed by 5 bases and 6 bases, with 14 bases remaining between them. CDR3 residues: CASSQPGEREQYF. The CDR3 DNA is TGTGCCAGCAGCCAGCCGGGAGAGCGCGAGCAGTACTTC.

The rearrangement uses TRBV28 and TRBJ2-6; TRBD1 agrees at 9 bases. CDR1 and CDR2 (germline): MDHEN, SYDVKM. The CDR3 loop spans 15 amino acids. Losses at the gene ends were 3 bases for V and 13 bases for J; bases not matched to a gene: 10. Here the CDR3 reads CASSFTGQGSGVLTF. As DNA, the CDR3 is TGTGCCAGCAGTTTCACAGGACAGGGGTCAGGGGTCCTGACTTTC.

The V call is TRBV6-6, the J call TRBJ2-1, with 11 bases fitting TRBD2. The CDR3 has 15 residues. From germline, CDR1 is MNHNY and CDR2 SVGAGI (reference sequence). J was trimmed by 4 bases and V by 5 bases; bases with no gene match: 4. Here the CDR3 DNA reads TGTGCCAGCAGTAGACTAGCGGGGCTGTACAATGAGCAGTTCTTC. Its protein is CASSRLAGLYNEQFF.

This chain joins TRBV5-3 and TRBJ1-1, with a possible D match to TRBD1 (6 bases). TRBV5-3 is an ORF, with its function uncertain. The CDR3 runs 13 residues. V gave up 0 bases and J gave up 7 bases, with 10 bases separating them. CDR3 DNA: TGTGCCAGAAGCTTGGCCGGGACAAATGAAGCTTTCTTT. Translated, it gives CARSLAGTNEAFF.

The genes are TRBV14 and TRBJ2-1; 7 bases align to TRBD1. The V gene's germline CDR1 is SGHDN and CDR2 FVKESK. The ends lost 8 bases at V and 2 bases at J; junction bases unmatched: 3. The CDR3 covers 13 residues. CDR3 in DNA: TGTGCCAGCGAGGGGGCTGCCTACAATGAGCAGTTCTTC. Translated, it gives CASEGAAYNEQFF.

The V gene is TRBV19, the J gene TRBJ2-2, with 13 bases lining up with TRBD2. Looked up from germline, CDR1 is LNHDA and CDR2 is SQIVND (reference sequence). This CDR3 comprises 17 residues. Trimming cost V 3 bases and J 8 bases; bases outside gene matches: 9. In nucleotides, the CDR3 is TGTGCCAGTAGTATCCTACTAGCGGGGGGGCCCTCTGGGGAGCTGTTTTTT. Amino acid sequence: CASSILLAGGPSGELFF.

J is TRBJ1-6 and V is TRBV2; 7 bases fit TRBD1. Unmatched junction bases numbered 1, after V lost 7 bases and J lost 4 bases. The CDR3 has 13 amino acids. The germline V gene encodes CDR1 SNHLY and CDR2 FYNNEI. This chain's CDR3 is CASMGQYNSPLHF. The CDR3 region has the DNA TGTGCCAGCATGGGACAGTATAATTCACCCCTCCACTTT.

V and J are TRBV28 and TRBJ2-1; 11 bases match TRBD2. In germline, CDR1 is MDHEN, CDR2 SYDVKM. With 4 bases clipped from V and 7 bases from J, the junction kept 6 bases outside the gene matches. There are 15 residues in the CDR3. In nucleotides, the CDR3 is TGTGCCAGCAGTTCTCCGGGACTAGCGGTAAATGAGCAGTTCTTC. Its translation is CASSSPGLAVNEQFF.

This rearrangement joins TRBV6-6 to TRBJ1-3; D unresolved. Deletions cut 4 bases from V and 4 bases from J, with 14 bases between. Germline CDR1 is MNHNY and CDR2 is SVGAGI (reference sequence). The CDR3 is made up of 15 amino acids. CDR3 DNA sequence: TGTGCCAGCAGTTCCCCACCCTCAGTGGGAAACACCATATATTTT. Translation: CASSSPPSVGNTIYF.

The V call is TRBV5-1, the J call TRBJ2-7; D might be TRBD1 (6 bases). V was pared by 4 bases and J by 3 bases, with 11 bases between. CDR1 and CDR2 from the germline V gene are SGHRS and YFSETQ. The CDR3 spans 13 residues. CDR3 in amino acids: CASSPEGDYEQYF. CDR3 DNA sequence: TGCGCCAGCAGCCCCGAGGGGGACTACGAGCAGTACTTC.